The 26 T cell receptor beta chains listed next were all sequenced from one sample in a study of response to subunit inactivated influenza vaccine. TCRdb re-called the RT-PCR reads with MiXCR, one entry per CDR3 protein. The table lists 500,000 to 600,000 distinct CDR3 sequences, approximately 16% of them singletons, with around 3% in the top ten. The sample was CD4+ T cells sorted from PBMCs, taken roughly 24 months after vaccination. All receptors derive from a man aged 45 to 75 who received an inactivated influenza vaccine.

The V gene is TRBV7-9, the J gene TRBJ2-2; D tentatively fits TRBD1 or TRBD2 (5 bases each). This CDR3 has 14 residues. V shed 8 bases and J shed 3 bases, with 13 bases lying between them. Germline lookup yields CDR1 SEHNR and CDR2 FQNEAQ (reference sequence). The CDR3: CASSGQGDTGELFF. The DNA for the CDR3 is TGTGCCAGCTCGGGGCAGGGTGACACCGGGGAGCTGTTTTTT.

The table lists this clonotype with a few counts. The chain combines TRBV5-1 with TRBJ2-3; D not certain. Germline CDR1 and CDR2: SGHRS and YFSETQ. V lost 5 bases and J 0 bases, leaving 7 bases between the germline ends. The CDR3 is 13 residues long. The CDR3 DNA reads TGCGCCAGCAGGAAATATAGCACAGATACGCAGTATTTT. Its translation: CASRKYSTDTQYF.

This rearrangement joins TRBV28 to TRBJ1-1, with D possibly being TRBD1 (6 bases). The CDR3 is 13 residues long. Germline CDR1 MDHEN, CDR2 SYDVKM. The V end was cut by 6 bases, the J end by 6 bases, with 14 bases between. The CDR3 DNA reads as TGTGCCAGCAGCCGAGACAGGCTCGCTGAAGCTTTCTTT. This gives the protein CASSRDRLAEAFF.

CDR3 nucleotide sequence: TGCAGTGCAATCCCGACAGGGAGGGCTCGGGCAGATACGCAGTATTTT. Its translation is CSAIPTGRARADTQYF. V and J are TRBV20-1 and TRBJ2-3; D could derive from TRBD1 or TRBD2 (7 bases each). Trimming left V 6 bases short and J 4 bases short, with 23 bases between. The CDR3 has 16 amino acids. Germline values: CDR1 DFQATT, CDR2 SNEGSKA (reference sequence).

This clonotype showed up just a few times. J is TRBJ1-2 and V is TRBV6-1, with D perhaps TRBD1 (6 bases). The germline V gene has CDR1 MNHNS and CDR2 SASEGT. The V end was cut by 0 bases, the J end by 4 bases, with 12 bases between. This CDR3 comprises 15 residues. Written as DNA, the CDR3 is TGTGCCAGCAGTGAAGCGGGGGGCGAGACCTATGGCTACACCTTC. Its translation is CASSEAGGETYGYTF.

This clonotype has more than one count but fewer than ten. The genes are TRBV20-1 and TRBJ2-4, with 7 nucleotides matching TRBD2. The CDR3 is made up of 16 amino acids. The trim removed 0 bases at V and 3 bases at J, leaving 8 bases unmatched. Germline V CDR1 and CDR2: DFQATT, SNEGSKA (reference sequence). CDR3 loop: CSARDLADLSKNIQYF. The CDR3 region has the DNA TGCAGTGCTAGAGATCTAGCGGATTTGAGCAAAAACATTCAGTACTTC.

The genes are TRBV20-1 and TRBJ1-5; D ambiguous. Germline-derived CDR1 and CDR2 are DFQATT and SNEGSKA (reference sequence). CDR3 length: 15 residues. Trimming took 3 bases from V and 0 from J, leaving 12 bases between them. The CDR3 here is CSARRVMVSNQPQHF. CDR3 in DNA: TGCAGTGCTAGGCGGGTTATGGTTAGCAATCAGCCCCAGCATTTT.

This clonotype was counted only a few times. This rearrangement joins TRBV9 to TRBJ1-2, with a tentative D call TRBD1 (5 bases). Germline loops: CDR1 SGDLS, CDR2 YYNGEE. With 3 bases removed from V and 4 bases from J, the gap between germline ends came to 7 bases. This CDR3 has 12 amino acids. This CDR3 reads CASSAGTYGYTF. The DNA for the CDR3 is TGTGCCAGCAGCGCGGGGACCTATGGCTACACCTTC.

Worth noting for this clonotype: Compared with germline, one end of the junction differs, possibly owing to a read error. The CDR3 here is CASSTRGRRETQYF. In nucleotides, the CDR3 is TGTGCAAGCAGCACCAGGGGGCGCCGGGAGACCCAGTACTTC. The chain is built from TRBV28 and TRBJ2-5; 8 positions match TRBD1. CDR1 is MDHEN and CDR2 is SYDVKM in the germline V gene. The CDR3 has 14 residues.

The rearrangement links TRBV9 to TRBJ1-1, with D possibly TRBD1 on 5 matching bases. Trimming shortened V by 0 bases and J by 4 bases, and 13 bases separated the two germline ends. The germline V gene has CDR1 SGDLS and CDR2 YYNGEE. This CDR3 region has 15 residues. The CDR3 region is CASSVDPGRGTEAFF. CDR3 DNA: TGTGCCAGCAGCGTAGACCCAGGGCGGGGCACTGAAGCTTTCTTT.

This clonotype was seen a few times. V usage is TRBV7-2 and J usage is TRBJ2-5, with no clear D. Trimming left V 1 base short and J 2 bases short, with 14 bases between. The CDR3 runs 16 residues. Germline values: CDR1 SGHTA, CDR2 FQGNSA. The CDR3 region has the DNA TGTGCCAGCAGCTTAGGGCCACGGGCGAGACAAGAGACCCAGTACTTC. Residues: CASSLGPRARQETQYF.

The DNA for the CDR3 is TGCAGTGCTACCACGTGGGGTTACCTAGCTAACTATGGCTACACCTTC. It encodes CSATTWGYLANYGYTF. This chain links TRBV20-1 with TRBJ1-2; D is unclear. The CDR3 is made up of 16 amino acids. Germline V gene data show CDR1 as DFQATT and CDR2 as SNEGSKA (reference sequence). V lost 4 bases, J lost 0 bases, and 18 bases lay in between.

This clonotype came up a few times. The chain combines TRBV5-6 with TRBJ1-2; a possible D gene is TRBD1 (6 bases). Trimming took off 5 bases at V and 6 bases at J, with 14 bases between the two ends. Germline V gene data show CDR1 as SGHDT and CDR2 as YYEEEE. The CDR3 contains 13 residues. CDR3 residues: CASSNTGSDGYTF. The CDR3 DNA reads TGTGCCAGCAGTAATACAGGGTCTGATGGCTACACCTTC.

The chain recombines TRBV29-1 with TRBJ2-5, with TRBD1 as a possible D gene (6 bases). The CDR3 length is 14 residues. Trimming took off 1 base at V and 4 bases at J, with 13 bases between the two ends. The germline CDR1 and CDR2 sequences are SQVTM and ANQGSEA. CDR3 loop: CSVEGQAGGETQYF. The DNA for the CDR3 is TGCAGCGTTGAAGGACAGGCGGGTGGAGAGACCCAGTACTTC. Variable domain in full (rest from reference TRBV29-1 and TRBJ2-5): SAVISQKPSRDICQRGTSLTIQCQVDSQVTMMFWYRQQPGQSLTLIATANQGSEATYESGFVIDKFPISRPNLTFSTLTVSNMSPEDSSIYLCSVEGQAGGETQYFGPGTRLLVL.

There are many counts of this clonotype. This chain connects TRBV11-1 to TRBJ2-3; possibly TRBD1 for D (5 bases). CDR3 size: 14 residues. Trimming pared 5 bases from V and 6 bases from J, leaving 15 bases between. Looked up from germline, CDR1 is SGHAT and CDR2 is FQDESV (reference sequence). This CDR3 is CASSLTPQGDTQYF. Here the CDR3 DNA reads TGTGCCAGCAGCCTTACCCCCCAGGGTGATACGCAGTATTTT.

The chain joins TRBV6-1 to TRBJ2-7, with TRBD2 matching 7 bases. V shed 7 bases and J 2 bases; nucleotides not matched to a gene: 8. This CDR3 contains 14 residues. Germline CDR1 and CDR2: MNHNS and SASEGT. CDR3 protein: CASISPGGTYEQYF. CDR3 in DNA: TGTGCCAGCATCAGTCCGGGAGGAACCTACGAGCAGTACTTC.

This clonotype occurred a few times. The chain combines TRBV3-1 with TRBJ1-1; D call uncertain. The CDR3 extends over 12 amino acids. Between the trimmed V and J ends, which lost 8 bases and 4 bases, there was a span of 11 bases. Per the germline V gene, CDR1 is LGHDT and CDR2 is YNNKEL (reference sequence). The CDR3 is CASRLEGTEAFF. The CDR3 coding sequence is TGTGCCAGCCGCCTAGAGGGCACTGAAGCTTTCTTT.

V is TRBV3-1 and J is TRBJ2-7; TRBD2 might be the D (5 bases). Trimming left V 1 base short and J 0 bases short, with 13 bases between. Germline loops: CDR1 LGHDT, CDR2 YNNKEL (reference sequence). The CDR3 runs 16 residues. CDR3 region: CASSQATGSLSYEQYF. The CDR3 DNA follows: TGTGCCAGCAGCCAAGCTACGGGGAGCCTCTCCTACGAGCAGTACTTC.

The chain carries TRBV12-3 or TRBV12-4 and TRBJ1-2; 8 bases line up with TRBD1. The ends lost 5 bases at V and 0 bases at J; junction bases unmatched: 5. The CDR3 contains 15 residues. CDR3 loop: CASSPLDRANYGYTF. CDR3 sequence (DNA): TGTGCCAGCAGTCCGTTGGACAGGGCTAACTATGGCTACACCTTC.

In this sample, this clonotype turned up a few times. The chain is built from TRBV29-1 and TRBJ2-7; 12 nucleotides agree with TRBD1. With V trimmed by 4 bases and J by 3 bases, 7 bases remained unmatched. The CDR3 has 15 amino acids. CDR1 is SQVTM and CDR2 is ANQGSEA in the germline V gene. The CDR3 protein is CSVGGQGASSYEQYF. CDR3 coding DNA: TGCAGCGTTGGGGGACAGGGGGCCTCAAGCTACGAGCAGTACTTC.

This chain's CDR3 is CAWSAAFQGNSPLHF. DNA for the CDR3: TGTGCCTGGAGTGCGGCATTCCAGGGCAATTCACCCCTCCACTTT. This chain links TRBV30 with TRBJ1-6, with D possibly matching TRBD1 (5 bases). Germline assignment: CDR1 GTSNPN and CDR2 SVGIG (reference sequence). The V and J ends lost 1 base and 7 bases respectively, with 14 bases between them. The CDR3 contains 15 residues. Together with reference TRBV30 and TRBJ1-6, the CDR3 gives the full variable domain: SQTIHQWPATLVQPVGSPLSLECTVEGTSNPNLYWYRQAAGRGLQLLFYSVGIGQISSEVPQNLSASRPQDRQFILSSKKLLLSDSGFYLCAWSAAFQGNSPLHFGNGTRLTVT.

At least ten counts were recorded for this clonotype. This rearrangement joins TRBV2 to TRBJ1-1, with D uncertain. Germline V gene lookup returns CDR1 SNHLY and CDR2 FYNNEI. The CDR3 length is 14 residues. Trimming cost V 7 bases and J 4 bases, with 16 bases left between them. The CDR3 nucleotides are TGTGCCAGCACTATTCTGGGTGGGAGCACTGAAGCTTTCTTT. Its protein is CASTILGGSTEAFF.

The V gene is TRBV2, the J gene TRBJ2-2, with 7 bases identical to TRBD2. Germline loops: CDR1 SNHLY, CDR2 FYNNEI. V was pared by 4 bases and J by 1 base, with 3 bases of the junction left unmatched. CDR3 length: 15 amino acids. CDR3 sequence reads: CASSGVAGNTGELFF. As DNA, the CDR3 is TGTGCCAGCAGTGGTGTAGCGGGGAACACCGGGGAGCTGTTTTTT.

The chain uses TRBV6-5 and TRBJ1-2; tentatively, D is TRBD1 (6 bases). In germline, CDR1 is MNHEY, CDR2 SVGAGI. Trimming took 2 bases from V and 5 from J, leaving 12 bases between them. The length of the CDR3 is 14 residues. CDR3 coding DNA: TGTGCCAGCAGTTACGATACAGGGTTGTATGGCTACACCTTC. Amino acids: CASSYDTGLYGYTF.

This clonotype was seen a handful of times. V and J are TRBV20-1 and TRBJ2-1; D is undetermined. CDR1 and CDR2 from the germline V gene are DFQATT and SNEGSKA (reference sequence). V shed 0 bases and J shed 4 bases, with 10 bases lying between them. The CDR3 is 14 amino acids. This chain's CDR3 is CSARDLGRYNEQFF. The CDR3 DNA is TGCAGTGCTAGAGATCTTGGAAGGTACAATGAGCAGTTCTTC.

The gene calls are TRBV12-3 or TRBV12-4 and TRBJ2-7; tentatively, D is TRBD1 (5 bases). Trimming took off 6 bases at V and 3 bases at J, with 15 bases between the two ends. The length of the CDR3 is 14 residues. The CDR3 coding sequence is TGTGCCAGCAGAGTGGCAGGGTCTGGCTACGAGCAGTACTTC. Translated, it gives CASRVAGSGYEQYF.